The source of this T cell receptor beta chain is a study of blood T cell repertoires in COVID-19. In the study overall: The United States, Italy and Spain were the sources of the acute and convalescent COVID-19 samples. From T cells, B-cell-depleted T cells, or PBMCs came the material, which was cDNA or gDNA.

Authors' processing steps: Amplifying reference gene primers gave estimates of nucleated cell counts. Generated by immunoSEQ multiplex PCR, the TCRdb table keeps only in-frame clones and is missing some. Clone size and the V and J calls come from that table; the DNA yielded D and trimming. The sample holds about 170,000 clones; 88% are singletons and the top ten take approximately 2%. With 6 bases removed from V and 3 bases from J, the gap between germline ends came to 14 bases. Per germline, CDR1 MDHEN and CDR2 SYDVKM. The CDR3 has 14 amino acids. This TCR came from a man aged 50-59 years who had recovered from COVID-19. The V call is TRBV28, the J call TRBJ1-2; tentative D call: TRBD1 (5 bases). The material sequenced was peripheral blood. CDR3 loop: CASSPPGGDYGYTF. The CDR3, as DNA: TGTGCCAGCAGCCCCCCCGGAGGGGACTATGGCTACACCTTC.